The 19 T cell receptor beta chains given below trace back to one sample, sequenced in a study of cytomegalovirus exposure and HLA in healthy donors. PCR amplification relied on 60 Vbeta primers (plus 13 Jbeta primers). Only in-frame clones appear in the TCRdb table, and some are missing; sequencing was by immunoSEQ multiplex PCR. The table shows around 100,000 clones, with around 74% occurring only once. Sequences were obtained from PBMCs. These receptor sequences come from a woman between 40 and 55 years old in good health and CMV-seronegative.

With respect to this clone: The germline gene is not matched at one end of the junction; a read error may be the cause. The V gene is TRBV7-7, the J gene TRBJ2-3; D not certain. Per the germline V gene, CDR1 is SSHAT and CDR2 is FNYEAQ (reference sequence). The CDR3 sequence is 12 residues long. Here the CDR3 DNA reads TGTGCTAGCAGCTCAAATACAGATACGCAGTATTTT. The encoded protein is CASSSNTDTQYF.

This clone was found once. The J gene is TRBJ2-7, the V gene TRBV19; a weak D match, TRBD1 (5 bases). The CDR3 contains 14 residues. V was pared by 4 bases and J by 2 bases, with 12 bases between. Looked up from germline, CDR1 is LNHDA and CDR2 is SQIVND (reference sequence). CDR3 residues: CASSSGKGTYEQYF. In nucleotides, the CDR3 is TGTGCCAGTAGTAGTGGAAAGGGGACCTACGAGCAGTACTTC.

The chain joins TRBV7-2 to TRBJ2-7; TRBD2 matches 8 bases. V dropped 4 bases and J dropped 6; count of bases not matched to a gene: 11. The CDR3 loop spans 15 amino acids. Germline CDR1 and CDR2: SGHTA and FQGNSA. The CDR3 DNA reads as TGTGCCAGCAGCTCGAGCCGGGGACGGGGGGGCGAGCAGTACTTC. It specifies CASSSSRGRGGEQYF.

The chain recombines TRBV5-1 with TRBJ1-1, with D tentatively TRBD1 (6 bases). Trimming removed 6 bases at V and 2 bases at J, with 17 bases between. Germline lookup yields CDR1 SGHRS and CDR2 YFSETQ. This CDR3 contains 15 residues. The CDR3 sequence: CASTPGHRDNTEAFF. The CDR3 DNA reads as TGCGCCAGCACCCCCGGACACAGGGATAACACTGAAGCTTTCTTT.

The J gene is TRBJ1-4, the V gene TRBV15; no reliable D call. With 0 bases removed from V and 7 bases from J, the gap between germline ends came to 12 bases. The CDR3 covers 15 residues. Germline CDR1 reads LNHNV; CDR2 reads YYDKDF (reference sequence). The CDR3 is CATSRDGEGGEKLFF. In DNA form, the CDR3 reads TGTGCCACCAGCAGAGACGGGGAGGGTGGTGAAAAACTGTTTTTT.

The CDR3 nucleotides read TGTGCCTGGGGGCTAGCGGGAGGGCCCCAAGAGACCCAGTACTTC. Translating gives CAWGLAGGPQETQYF. This chain links TRBV30 with TRBJ2-5; TRBD2 matches at 12 bases. Germline CDR1 GTSNPN, CDR2 SVGIG (reference sequence). CDR3 length equals 15 residues. V lost 5 bases to trimming and J lost 1 base; unmatched junction nucleotides: 5.

In its sample, this clone was seen once. Germline and junction disagree at one end, which may indicate a read error. The same CDR3 arises from other DNA sequences in this sample as well. The CDR3 protein is CASSTGLGGTGELFF. The CDR3 bases are TGCGCCAGCAGTACCGGACTAGGTGGCACCGGGGAGCTGTTTTTC. This chain joins TRBV10-1 and TRBJ2-2; 7 bases fit TRBD2. Germline CDR1 WNHNN, CDR2 SYGVQD (reference sequence). CDR3 length: 15 amino acids.

This clone appeared once. The CDR3 DNA follows: TGTGCCTGGAGTCTCCAACGGGAGGAGCAGTACTTC. Translation: CAWSLQREEQYF. This chain uses TRBV30 with TRBJ2-7, with a possible D match to TRBD2 (6 bases). The V end lost 2 bases, the J end lost 7 bases, and 12 bases lay between the germline ends. The CDR3 totals 12 residues. The germline V gene has CDR1 GTSNPN and CDR2 SVGIG (reference sequence).

The chain combines TRBV9 with TRBJ2-3, with 7 bases lining up with TRBD2. Trimming took 0 bases from V and 4 from J; bases not matched to a gene: 5. This CDR3 comprises 15 residues. Germline-derived CDR1 and CDR2 are SGDLS and YYNGEE. The CDR3 loop is CASSVGGSVADTQYF. The CDR3, as DNA: TGTGCCAGCAGCGTAGGCGGGAGCGTTGCAGATACGCAGTATTTT.

The chain joins TRBV7-9 to TRBJ2-1, with D unresolved. Germline CDR1 and CDR2: SEHNR and FQNEAQ (reference sequence). The CDR3 totals 13 residues. This CDR3 reads CSAASLTYNEQFF. CDR3 in DNA: TGTTCTGCGGCCTCCTTGACCTACAATGAGCAGTTCTTC.

The chain links TRBV7-2 to TRBJ2-7, with 8 positions matching TRBD2. The CDR3 is 14 residues long. Germline-derived CDR1 and CDR2 are SGHTA and FQGNSA. V trimming: 5 bases; J trimming: 3 bases; junction bases outside the gene matches: 6. The CDR3 bases are TGTGCCAGCAGCCCCCGGGAGGGATTCTACGAGCAGTACTTC. Translated: CASSPREGFYEQYF.

The gene calls are TRBV11-2 and TRBJ1-2; D may be TRBD1 (6 bases). The V end lost 3 bases, the J end lost 0 bases, and 20 bases lay between the germline ends. The CDR3 extends over 18 amino acids. Germline values: CDR1 SGHAT, CDR2 FQNNGV. CDR3 coding DNA: TGTGCCAGCAGCTTGGGGGTGTCCCGGGGGGCCTCTAACTATGGCTACACCTTC. Its translation: CASSLGVSRGASNYGYTF.

This sequence joins TRBV30 and TRBJ2-7, with D possibly matching TRBD2 (6 bases). Trimming cost V 3 bases and J 9 bases, with 21 bases left between them. The CDR3 runs to 14 residues. CDR1 GTSNPN and CDR2 SVGIG come from the germline V gene (reference sequence). The chain's CDR3 is CAWSRLGGEARQYF. The CDR3 DNA sequence: TGTGCCTGGAGCCGGCTGGGCGGGGAGGCGAGGCAGTACTTC.

This clone occurred once. The V and J genes are TRBV27 and TRBJ1-4; D is uncertain. The ends were cut back, 5 bases at V and 5 bases at J, with 15 bases in the middle. Germline loops: CDR1 MNHEY, CDR2 SMNVEV (reference sequence). There are 15 residues in the CDR3. CDR3 nucleotide sequence: TGTGCCAGCAGTCCCAGAGGCCCCTGGAATGAAAAACTGTTTTTT. Amino acid sequence: CASSPRGPWNEKLFF.

This chain connects TRBV10-3 to TRBJ2-3, with TRBD2 matching 10 bases. V shed 9 bases and J 3 bases; nucleotides not matched to a gene: 0. Germline V gene lookup returns CDR1 ENHRY and CDR2 SYGVKD. The CDR3 is 12 amino acids. The CDR3 nucleotides are TGTGCCATAGCGGGAGGGACAGATACGCAGTATTTT. Its translation is CAIAGGTDTQYF.

The chain joins TRBV4-1 to TRBJ2-2; D perhaps matches TRBD2 (5 bases). The CDR3 has 15 residues. Between the trimmed V and J ends, which lost 2 bases and 4 bases, there was a span of 11 bases. CDR1 and CDR2 from the germline V gene are MGHRA and YSYEKL. CDR3 DNA sequence: TGCGCCAGCAGCCAAAATCCTAGCCTCACCGGGGAGCTGTTTTTT. Translating it yields CASSQNPSLTGELFF.

This chain uses TRBV11-2 with TRBJ2-7; 10 bases are a match to TRBD1. CDR1 SGHAT and CDR2 FQNNGV come from the germline V gene. The CDR3 consists of 15 residues. V shed 2 bases and J 0 bases; nucleotides not matched to a gene: 1. DNA for the CDR3: TGTGCCAGCAGCTTATGGACAGGGGGCTCCTACGAGCAGTACTTC. Protein: CASSLWTGGSYEQYF. Filled out from reference TRBV11-2 and TRBJ2-7, the complete variable domain reads EAGVAQSPRYKIIEKRQSVAFWCNPISGHATLYWYQQILGQGPKLLIQFQNNGVVDDSQLPKDRFSAERLKGVDSTLKIQPAKLEDSAVYLCASSLWTGGSYEQYFGPGTRLTVT.

The chain employs TRBV30 and TRBJ2-7; no clear D. Trimming removed 4 bases at V and 2 bases at J, with 12 bases between. This CDR3 is 13 amino acids long. Germline CDR1 GTSNPN, CDR2 SVGIG (reference sequence). CDR3 coding DNA: TGTGCCTGGAACGAGGTAAATACCTACGAGCAGTACTTC. Its protein product is CAWNEVNTYEQYF. Looking up the rest from reference TRBV30 and TRBJ2-7 gives the full variable domain: SQTIHQWPATLVQPVGSPLSLECTVEGTSNPNLYWYRQAAGRGLQLLFYSVGIGQISSEVPQNLSASRPQDRQFILSSKKLLLSDSGFYLCAWNEVNTYEQYFGPGTRLTVT.

This chain links TRBV10-3 with TRBJ2-5, with a weak D call TRBD2 (5 bases). The J call may be mistaken, given a closer DNA end match to TRBJ2-7. The CDR3 covers 14 residues. Germline CDR1 reads ENHRY; CDR2 reads SYGVKD. The CDR3 protein is CAIREVPGSYEQYF. CDR3 in DNA: TGTGCCATCAGGGAAGTCCCGGGATCCTACGAGCAGTACTTC.